The next 5 T cell receptor beta chains were all read from a single sample in a study of T cells after yellow fever vaccination. TCRdb reprocessed the 5' RACE reads via MiXCR and lists one record per CDR3 protein. The sample holds around 250,000 distinct CDR3 sequences; about 5.2% are singletons and the top ten take around 3.3%. The sample was CD4+ T cells sorted from PBMCs, taken on the day of the yellow fever booster vaccination. The source of these receptors is a man younger than 30 who received the YFV17D yellow fever vaccine.

This clonotype came up a few times. The V call is TRBV4-3, the J call TRBJ2-2; 11 nucleotides agree with TRBD2. This CDR3 region has 18 residues. Germline values: CDR1 LGHNA, CDR2 YSLEER. V lost 1 base to trimming and J lost 4 bases; unmatched junction nucleotides: 8. For the CDR3, the DNA is TGCGCCAGCAGCCAAGTATGGGCTAGCGGGGGGACCACCGGGGAGCTGTTTTTT. Translated: CASSQVWASGGTTGELFF.

This chain connects TRBV5-5 to TRBJ2-7; D tentatively fits TRBD1 or TRBD2 (6 bases each). Germline assignment: CDR1 SGHKS and CDR2 YYEKEE (reference sequence). The CDR3 contains 12 residues. V lost 4 bases and J lost 5, with 10 bases in between. CDR3 region: CASSRRGDEQYV. CDR3 DNA: TGTGCCAGCAGCAGGAGGGGGGACGAGCAGTACGTC.

This clonotype came up many times. The chain joins TRBV7-9 to TRBJ2-5; the D is unclear. V was cut by 4 bases and J by 5 bases, with 11 bases left in between. The germline V gene encodes CDR1 SEHNR and CDR2 FQNEAQ (reference sequence). The CDR3 extends over 13 amino acids. The CDR3 here is CASSSNLGETQYF. CDR3 nucleotides: TGTGCCAGCAGCTCCAATCTGGGGGAGACCCAGTACTTC.

This clonotype was detected only a few times. This chain uses TRBV4-1 with TRBJ2-7, with D perhaps matching TRBD2 (7 bases). The CDR3 is 17 amino acids. V dropped 6 bases and J dropped 5 bases, with 26 bases sitting between them. The germline V gene has CDR1 MGHRA and CDR2 YSYEKL. The CDR3, as DNA: TGCGCCAGCAGACATCGGGGCCCGTACGGGGGGCCCGACGAGCAGTACGTC. It codes for CASRHRGPYGGPDEQYV.

CDR3: CASSQVVGEQYF. The CDR3 DNA follows: TGTGCCAGCAGCCAGGTGGTAGGCGAGCAGTACTTC. The chain links TRBV7-6 to TRBJ2-7; D remains unclear. The ends were cut back, 5 bases at V and 6 bases at J, with 11 bases in the middle. The CDR3 length is 12 residues. CDR1 is SGHVS and CDR2 is FNYEAQ in the germline V gene.